This TCR beta chain emerged from a study of blood T cell repertoires in COVID-19. Turning to the study itself: The United States, Italy and Spain provided the acute and convalescent COVID-19 samples. In each case, the material was cDNA or gDNA derived from T cells, B-cell-depleted T cells, or PBMCs.

This clone has just one count. The V and J ends lost 4 bases and 1 base, in that order; junction bases with no gene match: 16. This CDR3 region has 19 residues. Germline CDR1 reads SGDLS; CDR2 reads YYNGEE. Exposed volunteers were people who met a COVID-19 case within 2 weeks before study entry. Profiling relied on immunoSEQ multiplex PCR, and the TCRdb table lists in-frame clones only, not all of them. The profile shows about 220,000 clones, under 90% of them singletons. The sequencing input was PBMCs or T cells enriched from blood (not recorded which). The chain recombines TRBV9 with TRBJ2-2, with 7 bases that match TRBD1. This receptor was identified in a woman aged 45-65 years who had been exposed to COVID-19. The CDR3 is CASSPDAMTGIGNTGELFF. The DNA for the CDR3 is TGTGCCAGCAGCCCGGATGCCATGACAGGGATCGGGAACACCGGGGAGCTGTTTTTT.